The present entry profiles one T cell receptor (beta chain) with its context. Its antigen remains unknown. Each donor was a Caucasian adult residing in Nashville, Tennessee. V was trimmed by 0 bases and J by 2 bases, leaving 9 bases between them. Germline CDR1 is SGHNT and CDR2 is YYREEE (reference sequence). The CDR3 is 14 residues long. Genomic DNA belonging to each subset was distributed in equal measure over several immunoSEQ plates. Some clones are missing from TCRdb's copy, which holds only in-frame ones; the method was immunoSEQ multiplex PCR. The repertoire holds over 400,000 clones, with roughly 95% as singletons. The sample is drawn from a study of shared clonotypes between healthy human individuals. General observations from the study: Sorted-subset sequencing, rarefaction showed, was incomplete despite large depth.

Sequencing was carried out using naive CD4+ T cells sorted from blood. This sample's subset: CD45RA+ positively selected. This clonotype originated in a woman under 40 in good health. This chain uses TRBV5-4 with TRBJ2-7; D unclear. The CDR3 protein is CASSLALPPYEQYF. The CDR3 region has the DNA TGTGCCAGCAGCTTGGCCCTACCACCCTACGAGCAGTACTTC.